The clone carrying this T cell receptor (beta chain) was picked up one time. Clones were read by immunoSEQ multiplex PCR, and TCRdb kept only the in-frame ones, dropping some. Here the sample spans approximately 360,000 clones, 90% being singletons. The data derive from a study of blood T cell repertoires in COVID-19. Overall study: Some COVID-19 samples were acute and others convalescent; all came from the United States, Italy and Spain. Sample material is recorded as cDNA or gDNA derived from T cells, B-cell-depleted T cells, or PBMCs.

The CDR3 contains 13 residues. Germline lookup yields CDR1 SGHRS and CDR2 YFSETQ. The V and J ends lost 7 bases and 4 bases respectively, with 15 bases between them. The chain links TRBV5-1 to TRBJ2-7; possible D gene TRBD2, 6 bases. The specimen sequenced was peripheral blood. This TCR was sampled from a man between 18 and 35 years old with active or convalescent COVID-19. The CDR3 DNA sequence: TGCGCCAGCGCTGGGGACTTTTCATACGAGCAGTACTTC. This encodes CASAGDFSYEQYF.